This T cell receptor (beta chain) was recorded in a study of blood T cell repertoires in COVID-19. Study in general: Sources were T cells, B-cell-depleted T cells, or PBMCs; the material itself was cDNA or gDNA.

This CDR3 spans 14 amino acids. V lost 2 bases to trimming and J lost 4 bases, with 10 bases between them. Germline CDR1 reads SGHNT; CDR2 reads YYREEE (reference sequence). Authors' data handling: Estimation of nucleated cell counts relied on the amplification of reference gene primers. Clones were sequenced by immunoSEQ multiplex PCR, and TCRdb holds only the in-frame ones, with some missing. Clone size and V and J calls were adopted from that table, with D and trimming inferred from the DNA. The sample has approximately 140,000 clones; roughly 84% are singletons. The rearrangement joins TRBV5-4 to TRBJ1-5, with D unresolved. The sequence was obtained from a man in his 60s with acute or convalescent COVID-19. Sequencing was done on a sample of peripheral blood. The CDR3 sequence: CASSLGAGNQPQHF. The CDR3 region has the DNA TGTGCCAGCAGCTTAGGAGCTGGTAATCAGCCCCAGCATTTT.